This TCR beta chain was recovered during a study of STAT5B mutations in CD4+ large granular lymphocyte leukemia. Across the study: Among healthy donors, a particular HLA allele went with more CDR3 'QG' motifs.

Germline CDR1 MGHRA, CDR2 YSYEKL. With 0 bases removed from V and 3 bases from J, the gap between germline ends came to 14 bases. The CDR3 sequence is 16 residues long. Produced via immunoSEQ multiplex PCR; TCRdb's table is partial and in-frame only. Of around 38,000 clones listed, nearly 90% are singletons. Sequenced sample: CD4+ T cells from blood buffy coats. The chain combines TRBV4-1 with TRBJ1-2; D remains ambiguous. This TCR came from a human donor in good health. The DNA of the CDR3 is TGCGCCAGCAGCCAAGACTTGCAGGCCCGACACTATGGCTACACCTTC. This codes for CASSQDLQARHYGYTF.